The clone carrying this T cell receptor (beta chain) appeared once. Some clones are missing from TCRdb's copy, which holds only in-frame ones; the method was immunoSEQ multiplex PCR. Here the sample spans about 120,000 clones, approximately 90% being singletons. The data stem from a study of T cell responses to AZD1222 COVID-19 vaccine. The V end lost 5 bases, the J end lost 8 bases, and 10 bases lay between the germline ends. The CDR3 consists of 13 residues. This TCR came from an adult in good health. The sample consisted of peripheral blood, taken on day 0 of AZD1222 vaccination. This chain links TRBV12-3 or TRBV12-4 with TRBJ1-6; tentatively, D is TRBD1 (6 bases). The CDR3 nucleotides read TGTGCCAGCAGTCAGAACAGGGATTCACCCCTCCACTTT. Amino acids: CASSQNRDSPLHF.